The 5 T cell receptor beta chains reported below all come from one sample, sequenced in a study of T cells in Graves' hyperthyroidism and ophthalmopathy. Regions amplified from RNA transcripts were the TCR beta CDR3 regions. With the HTBI primer set, the TCR CDR3 went through a first round of RT-PCR. TCRdb passed the multiplex PCR reads through MiXCR, listing each CDR3 protein once. This table holds approximately 640,000 distinct CDR3 sequences, less than 45% found once. The specimen sequenced was peripheral blood or thyroid tissue (not recorded which). Receptors were obtained from an adult man with Graves' disease, either hyperthyroidism or ophthalmopathy (not recorded which).

On this clonotype itself: A much larger clone lies a single base off, so this may be a read error. The J gene is TRBJ2-5, the V gene TRBV7-3; 7 positions agree with TRBD2. Germline assignment: CDR1 SGHTA and CDR2 FQGTGA. The CDR3 totals 16 residues. This CDR3 is CASSLGASGVQETLYF. DNA of the CDR3: TGTGCCAGCAGCTTAGGGGCTAGCGGAGTCCAAGAGACCCTGTACTTC.

The CDR3 reads CASSPGSGQTYEQYF. In DNA, the CDR3 is TGCGCCAGCAGCCCTGGGTCGGGCCAGACCTACGAGCAGTACTTC. The chain employs TRBV4-1 and TRBJ2-7; no clear D gene. Trimming removed 4 bases from V and 2 bases from J, with 15 bases in between. Germline assignment: CDR1 MGHRA and CDR2 YSYEKL. The CDR3 sequence is 15 residues long.

This clonotype has a handful of counts. The chain links TRBV20-1 to TRBJ2-6, with D tentatively TRBD1 (6 bases). Trimming stripped 0 bases from V and 0 bases from J, with 12 bases between. CDR1 and CDR2 (germline): DFQATT, SNEGSKA (reference sequence). The CDR3 extends over 17 amino acids. The CDR3 nucleotides read TGCAGTGCTAGAGAGGTGACAGGAAGCTCTGGGGCCAACGTCCTGACTTTC. It specifies CSAREVTGSSGANVLTF.

The rearrangement joins TRBV10-3 to TRBJ1-2; 8 bases map to TRBD1. The CDR3 spans 13 residues. Germline V lookup: CDR1 ENHRY, CDR2 SYGVKD. With 5 bases clipped from V and 7 bases from J, the junction kept 6 bases outside the gene matches. For the CDR3, the DNA is TGTGCCATCAGTTACTCGACAGGGGCTGGCTACACCTTC. Protein: CAISYSTGAGYTF.

As regards this clonotype: No conserved phenylalanine or tryptophan ends this CDR3, so it is likely a read error. The limits of the CDR3 on the DNA are not certain, so only TCRdb's listed CDR3 is given. V usage is TRBV7-6 and J usage is TRBJ1-3; the table's TRBD1 call for D was not verified on the DNA. Germline CDR1 is SGHVS and CDR2 is FNYEAQ. The length of the CDR3 is 8 amino acids, counting both ends. The CDR3 spells CASSVLRD.